The 32 T cell receptor beta chains listed next were all sequenced from one sample in a study of blood T cell repertoires in COVID-19 (TCRdb year 2020). Preparation of the library involved the immunoSEQ multiplex PCR assay. The table comes from immuneACCESS by way of TCRdb, which keeps in-frame sequences with V and J called. Part of the clones is missing from these tables; in studies checked, under half for an unresolved V gene and the rest for unknown reasons. The sample has 75,000 to 95,000 clones on record, 75% to 85% of them singletons. Clones ranked in the top ten supply 25% to 30% of the sample. The sequencing input was peripheral blood. The receptors shown here come from a human donor in a cohort sampled during active COVID-19.

Worth noting for this clone: Sequence at one end of the junction differs from germline and may be a read error. This chain connects TRBV7-7 to TRBJ1-4, with D maybe TRBD1 (6 bases). This CDR3 spans 14 amino acids. Looked up from germline, CDR1 is SSHAT and CDR2 is FNYEAQ (reference sequence). For the CDR3, the DNA is TGTGCTAGCAGCCACGGGGGGCGGAATGAAAAACTGTTTTTT. As protein: CASSHGGRNEKLFF.

The chain recombines TRBV6-5 with TRBJ2-7; 9 nucleotides align to TRBD1. V shed 0 bases, J shed 3 bases, and the junction held 3 bases outside the gene matches. CDR3 length: 15 amino acids. Germline lookup yields CDR1 MNHEY and CDR2 SVGAGI. CDR3 residues: CASSYSGTGIYEQYF. For the CDR3, the DNA is TGTGCCAGCAGTTACTCAGGGACAGGGATCTACGAGCAGTACTTC.

This clone was observed once. The genes are TRBV5-6 and TRBJ2-5, with 8 bases fitting TRBD2. CDR3 length: 16 amino acids. The V segment lost 1 base and the J segment 1 base; nucleotides outside the gene matches: 6. Germline CDR1 is SGHDT and CDR2 is YYEEEE. CDR3 DNA sequence: TGTGCCAGCAGCTTGATTCTAGCGGGTTTCCAAGAGACCCAGTACTTC. Its protein product is CASSLILAGFQETQYF.

Only one count was recorded for this clone. V and J are TRBV28 and TRBJ1-1, with 8 positions matching TRBD1. CDR1 MDHEN and CDR2 SYDVKM come from the germline V gene. The V and J ends lost 6 bases and 4 bases, in that order; junction bases with no gene match: 7. The CDR3 runs to 14 residues. The CDR3 here is CASSSHRGSTEAFF. As DNA, the CDR3 is TGTGCCAGCAGCTCACACAGGGGGAGCACTGAAGCTTTCTTT.

The CDR3 sequence is CASSSRGLGTGELFF. The CDR3 region has the DNA TGTGCCAGCAGCTCCAGGGGGCTGGGCACCGGGGAGCTGTTTTTT. The chain joins TRBV7-3 to TRBJ2-2; TRBD1 agrees at 8 bases. J lost 4 bases, V lost 4 bases, and 5 bases had no gene match. The germline gives CDR1 SGHTA, CDR2 FQGTGA. The CDR3 is made up of 15 amino acids.

Note on this clone: The identical CDR3 is also encoded by other nucleotide sequences in the sample. This chain joins TRBV5-1 and TRBJ2-7; a possible D gene is TRBD1 (6 bases). The germline V and J ends were trimmed by 4 bases and 3 bases, with 11 bases remaining between them. Germline lookup yields CDR1 SGHRS and CDR2 YFSETQ. The CDR3 contains 13 residues. The CDR3, as DNA: TGCGCCAGCAGCCGGGACACGGACTACGAGCAGTACTTC. Protein product: CASSRDTDYEQYF.

In the case of this clone: The same CDR3 is also encoded by other DNA sequences in this sample. This rearrangement joins TRBV18 to TRBJ2-7; 7 positions match TRBD1. This CDR3 comprises 14 residues. Germline lookup yields CDR1 KGHSH and CDR2 LQKENI. Unmatched junction bases numbered 0, after V lost 0 bases and J lost 1 base. This CDR3 is CASSPPTGSYEQYF. The CDR3 nucleotides read TGTGCCAGCTCACCACCGACAGGGTCCTACGAGCAGTACTTC.

This clone was detected only a few times. This chain connects TRBV2 to TRBJ2-2; D is perhaps TRBD2 (5 bases). In germline, CDR1 is SNHLY, CDR2 FYNNEI. This CDR3 has 14 residues. V lost 6 bases to trimming and J lost 4 bases, with 12 bases between them. The CDR3 loop reads CASSGERSTGELFF. CDR3 nucleotide sequence: TGTGCCAGCAGCGGGGAGAGGAGCACCGGGGAGCTGTTTTTT.

This clone was counted once. V and J are TRBV7-2 and TRBJ2-1, with D possibly being TRBD1 (5 bases). The V end was cut by 6 bases, the J end by 8 bases, with 14 bases between. The germline CDR1 and CDR2 sequences are SGHTA and FQGNSA. This CDR3 region has 13 residues. CDR3 region: CASRQDNIDEQFF. As DNA, the CDR3 is TGTGCCAGCAGACAGGATAATATCGATGAGCAGTTCTTC.

The V gene is TRBV19, the J gene TRBJ2-7; TRBD2 agrees at 11 bases. V gave up 4 bases and J gave up 7 bases; unmatched junction bases: 12. CDR3 length equals 16 residues. CDR1 is LNHDA, CDR2 SQIVND, per germline (reference sequence). The CDR3 protein is CASSTPGLADLGEQYF. Written as DNA, the CDR3 is TGTGCCAGTAGTACCCCGGGACTAGCGGACCTGGGTGAGCAGTACTTC.

The rearrangement uses TRBV30 and TRBJ2-7; D uncertain. CDR1 and CDR2 (germline): GTSNPN, SVGIG (reference sequence). This CDR3 contains 13 residues. Trimming shortened V by 0 bases and J by 2 bases, and 8 bases separated the two germline ends. The CDR3 DNA reads TGTGCCTGGAGTGTTCTTCACACCTACGAGCAGTACTTC. Its translation is CAWSVLHTYEQYF.

V and J are TRBV5-1 and TRBJ2-3, with D hard to call. CDR1 is SGHRS, CDR2 YFSETQ, per germline. CDR3 length: 15 amino acids. V was shortened by 0 bases and J by 0 bases, with 8 bases between the two germline ends. The CDR3: CASSLVEPSTDTQYF. The CDR3, as DNA: TGCGCCAGCAGCTTGGTGGAGCCTAGCACAGATACGCAGTATTTT.

This chain uses TRBV21-1 with TRBJ1-4. TRBV21-1 is a pseudogene. This CDR3 has 15 amino acids. The CDR3 loop reads CASSLRSGSHEKLFF. CDR3 DNA: TGTGCCAGCAGCCTCCGGAGTGGGAGCCATGAAAAACTGTTTTTT.

A single count supports this clone. The chain couples TRBV6-2 or TRBV6-3 to TRBJ1-2; D might be TRBD1 (5 bases). Between the trimmed V and J ends, which lost 5 bases and 2 bases, there was a span of 21 bases. This CDR3 region has 17 residues. The germline V gene encodes CDR1 MNHEY and CDR2 SVGEGT. CDR3 coding DNA: TGTGCCAGCAGTGATAGGCTGTGGGGGGATGGAAACTATGGCTACACCTTC. Translation gives CASSDRLWGDGNYGYTF.

The rearrangement uses TRBV30 and TRBJ1-1; D perhaps matches TRBD1 (5 bases). Germline V gene sequence: CDR1 GTSNPN, CDR2 SVGIG (reference sequence). Trimming took 2 bases from V and 5 from J, leaving 9 bases between them. This CDR3 has 12 amino acids. CDR3 amino acids: CAWSLGGTEAFF. The CDR3, as DNA: TGTGCCTGGAGTCTTGGGGGGACTGAAGCTTTCTTT.

J is TRBJ2-1 and V is TRBV2; 8 nucleotides line up with TRBD1. The J segment lost 5 bases and the V segment lost 11 bases, leaving 5 bases of the junction unmatched. The CDR3 covers 12 residues. The germline CDR1 and CDR2 sequences are SNHLY and FYNNEI. CDR3 protein: CASGQGHNEQFF. CDR3 in DNA: TGTGCCTCCGGACAGGGTCACAATGAGCAGTTCTTC.

This clone was seen a single time. This chain connects TRBV7-3 to TRBJ2-6, with D tentatively TRBD1 (6 bases). CDR1 SGHTA and CDR2 FQGTGA come from the germline V gene. The CDR3 has 17 amino acids. Trimming pared 2 bases from V and 3 bases from J, leaving 14 bases between. CDR3 coding DNA: TGTGCCAGCAGCTTAGCCACCGGGACACGTGGGGCCAACGTCCTGACTTTC. This codes for CASSLATGTRGANVLTF. The full variable domain, rest sourced from reference TRBV7-3 and TRBJ2-6, is GAGVSQTPSNKVTEKGKYVELRCDPISGHTALYWYRQSLGQGPEFLIYFQGTGAADDSGLPNDRFFAVRPEGSVSTLKIQRTERGDSAVYLCASSLATGTRGANVLTFGAGSRLTVL.

The chain has TRBV12-3 or TRBV12-4 and TRBJ2-5; D perhaps matches TRBD2 (7 bases). The CDR3 runs to 13 residues. V gave up 8 bases and J gave up 5 bases, with 15 bases separating them. CDR3 nucleotides: TGTGCCAGCCGGAAGGGGGGGGAGGAGACCCAGTACTTC. This codes for CASRKGGEETQYF.

This chain connects TRBV2 to TRBJ1-1; 7 bases are shared with TRBD1. CDR3 length: 14 amino acids. Germline CDR1 and CDR2: SNHLY and FYNNEI. The V gene end was trimmed by 8 bases and the J gene end by 0 bases; junction bases not matched to a gene: 6. The DNA of the CDR3 is TGTGCCAGCCTCGGAGGGGGCCTGAACACTGAAGCTTTCTTT. Translation: CASLGGGLNTEAFF.

V usage is TRBV5-1 and J usage is TRBJ2-7, with D perhaps matching TRBD2 (5 bases). The CDR3 length is 15 residues. Deletions cut 0 bases from V and 6 bases from J, with 16 bases between. Germline assignment: CDR1 SGHRS and CDR2 YFSETQ. CDR3 protein: CASSLGLLGESEQYF. As DNA, the CDR3 is TGCGCCAGCAGCTTGGGGCTATTGGGAGAGTCCGAGCAGTACTTC.

The chain joins TRBV7-3 to TRBJ2-5; 13 positions agree with TRBD2. The trim removed 6 bases at V and 4 bases at J, leaving 5 bases unmatched. CDR3 length: 15 amino acids. Per germline, CDR1 SGHTA and CDR2 FQGTGA. The CDR3 region is CASSLGLAGVETQYF. CDR3 bases: TGTGCCAGCAGTTTAGGACTAGCGGGGGTAGAGACCCAGTACTTC.

The count of this clone is one. The V and J genes are TRBV5-1 and TRBJ2-5, with a possible D match to TRBD2 (6 bases). Trimming shortened V by 3 bases and J by 5 bases, and 14 bases separated the two germline ends. The V gene's germline CDR1 is SGHRS and CDR2 YFSETQ. The length of the CDR3 is 14 residues. The CDR3 bases are TGCGCCAGCAGCTCGGGACTGCGCCCGGAGACCCAGTACTTC. This gives the protein CASSSGLRPETQYF.

The genes are TRBV6-1 and TRBJ1-2, with 9 bases fitting TRBD1. The V and J ends lost 2 bases and 6 bases, in that order; junction bases with no gene match: 7. The CDR3 is 15 residues long. Germline assignment: CDR1 MNHNS and CDR2 SASEGT. CDR3 sequence: CASSELGTGKDGYTF. In DNA form, the CDR3 reads TGTGCCAGCAGTGAATTGGGGACAGGGAAGGATGGCTACACCTTC.

The rearrangement uses TRBV7-8 and TRBJ1-4; D is unclear. Per the germline V gene, CDR1 is SGHVS and CDR2 is FQNEAQ. This CDR3 is built from 15 residues. The germline V and J ends were trimmed by 5 bases and 0 bases, with 10 bases remaining between them. The CDR3 DNA sequence: TGTGCCAGCAGCCCCCGGAGGGCAACTAATGAAAAACTGTTTTTT. Its translation: CASSPRRATNEKLFF.

This clone was seen a single time. The chain employs TRBV5-1 and TRBJ2-7; 9 nucleotides agree with TRBD1. Germline V lookup: CDR1 SGHRS, CDR2 YFSETQ. CDR3 length: 15 residues. V trimming: 6 bases; J trimming: 2 bases; junction bases outside the gene matches: 9. Here the CDR3 reads CASKVEQGAPYEQYF. CDR3 sequence (DNA): TGCGCCAGCAAGGTAGAACAGGGGGCCCCCTACGAGCAGTACTTC.

The chain combines TRBV19 with TRBJ1-1; no reliable D call. Germline V CDR1 and CDR2: LNHDA, SQIVND (reference sequence). This CDR3 has 14 residues. V was shortened by 3 bases and J by 0 bases, with 8 bases between the two germline ends. CDR3 protein: CASSIVGLNTEAFF. The DNA of the CDR3 is TGTGCCAGTAGTATCGTCGGGTTGAACACTGAAGCTTTCTTT.

V usage is TRBV28 and J usage is TRBJ2-3, with 8 bases fitting TRBD2. The CDR3 loop spans 18 amino acids. V shed 3 bases, J shed 2 bases, and the junction held 13 bases outside the gene matches. Germline V gene lookup returns CDR1 MDHEN and CDR2 SYDVKM. CDR3 DNA sequence: TGTGCCAGCAGTTTTGCTGCGGGGGGCTCTACCGCCACAGATACGCAGTATTTT. This sequence encodes CASSFAAGGSTATDTQYF.

The gene calls are TRBV3-1 (or the pseudogene TRBV3-2) and TRBJ2-3; 14 bases line up with TRBD2. V gave up 6 bases and J gave up 3 bases; unmatched junction bases: 5. The CDR3 spans 16 residues. Germline V CDR1 and CDR2: LGHDT, YNNKEL (reference sequence). CDR3 sequence: CASSPWTSGGTDTQYF. CDR3 bases: TGTGCCAGCAGTCCATGGACTAGCGGGGGGACAGATACGCAGTATTTT.

The V call is TRBV18, the J call TRBJ2-3, with 12 bases fitting TRBD2. The CDR3 is 19 amino acids. CDR1 and CDR2 (germline): KGHSH, LQKENI. With V trimmed by 3 bases and J by 0 bases, 10 bases remained unmatched. CDR3 region: CASSPQTSGRASSTDTQYF. The CDR3 region has the DNA TGTGCCAGCTCACCGCAGACTAGCGGGAGAGCCTCTAGCACAGATACGCAGTATTTT.

The chain uses TRBV29-1 and TRBJ2-1; 7 nucleotides agree with TRBD1. V gave up 5 bases and J gave up 10 bases; unmatched junction bases: 2. Germline loops: CDR1 SQVTM, CDR2 ANQGSEA. CDR3 length: 10 amino acids. The CDR3 reads CSVQTGEQFF. CDR3 nucleotides: TGCAGCGTTCAGACAGGGGAGCAGTTCTTC.

This clone was counted only a few times. This rearrangement joins TRBV19 to TRBJ1-5; a possible D gene is TRBD1 (6 bases). CDR3 length equals 16 residues. Germline V CDR1 and CDR2: LNHDA, SQIVND (reference sequence). The V gene lost 2 bases and the J gene lost 4 bases, with 15 bases spanning the gap. The CDR3: CASSISRGGLNQPQHF. For the CDR3, the DNA is TGTGCCAGTAGTATATCAAGGGGGGGACTTAATCAGCCCCAGCATTTT.

V and J are TRBV30 and TRBJ2-5, with 8 bases identical to TRBD2. CDR1 is GTSNPN and CDR2 is SVGIG in the germline V gene (reference sequence). J was trimmed by 2 bases and V by 7 bases; bases with no gene match: 9. This CDR3 comprises 14 residues. CDR3 bases: TGTGCCTCGTACCTCGGGGGGGGACAAGAGACCCAGTACTTC. Residues: CASYLGGGQETQYF.